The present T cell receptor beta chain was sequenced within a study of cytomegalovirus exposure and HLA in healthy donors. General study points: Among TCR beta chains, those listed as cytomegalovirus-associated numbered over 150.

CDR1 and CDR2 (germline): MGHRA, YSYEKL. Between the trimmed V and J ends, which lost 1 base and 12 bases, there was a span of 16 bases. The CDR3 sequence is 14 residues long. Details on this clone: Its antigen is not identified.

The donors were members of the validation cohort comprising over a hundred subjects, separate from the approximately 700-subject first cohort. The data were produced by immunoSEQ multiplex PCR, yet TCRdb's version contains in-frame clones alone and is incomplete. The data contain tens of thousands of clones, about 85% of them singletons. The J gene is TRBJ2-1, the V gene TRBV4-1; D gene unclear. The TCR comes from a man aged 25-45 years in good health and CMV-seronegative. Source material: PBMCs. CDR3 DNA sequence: TGCGCCAGCAGCCAAGTCATGATTGAGGTTAGGCAGTTCTTC. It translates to CASSQVMIEVRQFF.